The clone carrying this T cell receptor beta chain occurred a few times. The CDR3 is 15 amino acids. Between the trimmed V and J ends, which lost 3 bases and 2 bases, there was a span of 12 bases. As previously described, bulk TCR libraries were made using listed TCR primers. TCRdb re-called the PCR reads with MiXCR, one entry per CDR3 protein. The sample carries some 100,000 distinct CDR3 sequences, roughly a third recorded once. The data were obtained in a study of molecular identifiers for immune sequencing clone quantification. This chain joins TRBV12-3 or TRBV12-4 and TRBJ2-3, with D possibly TRBD2 on 5 matching bases. The sequence came from a human donor in good health. Some libraries in this study had Jurkat cell RNA spiked in. Sequenced sample: naive CD8+ T cells from blood, with Jurkat cell RNA spiked in. Subset indicated: FACS-sorted CD8+CD4-CCR7+CD45RA+ naive T cells. The CDR3 DNA follows: TGTGCCAGCAGTTTTTCCAGCGGTGACACAGATACGCAGTATTTT. It yields the protein CASSFSSGDTDTQYF.